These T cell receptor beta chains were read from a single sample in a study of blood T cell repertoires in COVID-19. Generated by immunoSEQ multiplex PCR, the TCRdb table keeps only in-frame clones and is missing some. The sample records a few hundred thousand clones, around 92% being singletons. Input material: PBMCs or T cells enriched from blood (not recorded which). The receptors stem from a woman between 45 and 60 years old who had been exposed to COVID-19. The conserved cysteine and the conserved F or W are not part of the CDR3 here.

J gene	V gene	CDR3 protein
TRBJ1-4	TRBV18	ASSPPLTGSPTNEKLF
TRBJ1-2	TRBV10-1	ASSGTRDRSDYGYT
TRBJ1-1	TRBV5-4	ASSLRSSKLQGTNTEAF
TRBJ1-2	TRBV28	ASSRSLEGYYGYT
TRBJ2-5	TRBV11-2	ASSLALAGLETQY
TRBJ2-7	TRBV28	ASRDRAVVLREQY
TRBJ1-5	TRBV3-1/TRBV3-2	ASSQSGQAGEPQH
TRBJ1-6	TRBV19	ASMTQGRSSYNSPLH
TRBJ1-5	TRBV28	ASSSGQGVNQPQH
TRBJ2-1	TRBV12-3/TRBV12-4	ASSFFGGAKQF
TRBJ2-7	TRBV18	ASSPQVGGNEQY
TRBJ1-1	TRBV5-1	ASSLGQANTEAF
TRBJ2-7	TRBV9	ASSPPGTGSYEQY
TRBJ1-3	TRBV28	ASSFEDSGNTIY
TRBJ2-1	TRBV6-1	ASSELAGGQDEQF
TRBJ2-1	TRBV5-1	ASSLESAYNEQF
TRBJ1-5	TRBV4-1	ASSQYQGNQPQH
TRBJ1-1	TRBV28	ACGRLMNTEAF
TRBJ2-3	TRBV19	ASSSGISSTDTQY
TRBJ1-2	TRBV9	ASSPGDGRGYT
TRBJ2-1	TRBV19	ASSIDFYTSSYNEQF
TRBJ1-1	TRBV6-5	ASSLQQGLTEAF
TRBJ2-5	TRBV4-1	ASSQGQGSQETQY
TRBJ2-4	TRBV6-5	ASSPSGVAKNIQY
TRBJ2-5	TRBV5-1	ASSFGTSGAQETQY
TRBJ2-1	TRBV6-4	ASSERDRGRNEQF
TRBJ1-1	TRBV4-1	ASSHAGTEYTEAF
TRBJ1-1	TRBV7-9	ASSYPDRYTEAF
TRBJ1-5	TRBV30	AWSVGSGQPQH
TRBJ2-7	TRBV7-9	ASGDYEQY
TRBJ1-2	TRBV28	ASHTGLGYGYT
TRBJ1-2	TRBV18	ASSPEVGPRLFGYT
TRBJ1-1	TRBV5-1	ASSREGAEAF
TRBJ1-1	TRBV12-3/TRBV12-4	ASLSDSGQGH
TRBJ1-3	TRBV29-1	SVEDRGSGNTIY
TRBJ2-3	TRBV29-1	SADETGTDTQY
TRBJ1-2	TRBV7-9	ASSSQTGGEYGYT
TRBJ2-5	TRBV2	ASHRDRGLETQY
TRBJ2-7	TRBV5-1	ASSLGTASPYEQY
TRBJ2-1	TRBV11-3	ASSLDTYNEQF
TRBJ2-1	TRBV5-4	ASSPGLAVGSYNEQF
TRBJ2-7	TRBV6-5	ASATGYEQY
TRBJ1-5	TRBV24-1	ATGQGRQPQH
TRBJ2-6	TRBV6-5	ASRRGSGANVLT
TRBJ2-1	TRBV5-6	ASSNTLAGVYNEQF
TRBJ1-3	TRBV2	ASSAGSLGNTIY
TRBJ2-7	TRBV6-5	ASSYWIQGTYEQY
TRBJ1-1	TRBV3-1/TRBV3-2	ASSQGAPTEAF
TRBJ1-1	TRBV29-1	SVEGTGNTEAF
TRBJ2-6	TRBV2	ASSTGQGTIAGANVLT
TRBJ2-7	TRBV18	ASSPQRGGYEQY
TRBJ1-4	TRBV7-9	ASSRTGYNEKLF